At least ten counts were recorded for the clone carrying this TCR beta chain. Time point specified: persistent/refractory GD, antithyroid drugs over 5 years with positive TRAb. The TCR library was made from RNA extracted from PBMCs. Construction of TCR beta libraries relied on iRepertoire HTBI primers and on Arm-PCR targeting CDR3 regions. TCRdb reprocessed the multiplex PCR reads with MiXCR, giving one entry per CDR3 protein. The sample holds roughly 450,000 distinct CDR3 sequences, less than 25% seen once. This specimen comes from a study of regulatory T cells in long-lasting Graves disease. V was trimmed by 5 bases and J by 11 bases, leaving 16 bases between them. Germline CDR1 and CDR2: MDHEN and SYDVKM. The CDR3 totals 13 residues.

This sequence was found in a female donor with Graves disease. The rearrangement links TRBV28 to TRBJ2-1; unclear D gene. Sequencing used peripheral blood mononuclear cells (PBMCs), obtained when the disease was refractory, from a patient treated with antithyroid drugs. Here the CDR3 reads CASSPPTVIKQFF. In nucleotides, the CDR3 is TGTGCCAGCAGTCCTCCTACGGTAATTAAGCAGTTCTTC.